Each of the 29 T cell receptor beta chains below was sequenced from the same sample in a study of blood T cell repertoires in COVID-19. Sequencing was performed with immunoSEQ multiplex PCR; in TCRdb, only in-frame clones are kept and a portion is missing. This table holds some 21,000 clones, roughly 83% found once. The sequenced sample consisted of peripheral blood. All receptors derive from a man aged 40-55 years with acute or convalescent COVID-19.

This chain uses TRBV29-1 with TRBJ2-7; no clear D. This CDR3 region has 13 residues. With 7 bases removed from V and 0 bases from J, the gap between germline ends came to 13 bases. CDR1 and CDR2 (germline): SQVTM, ANQGSEA. The chain's CDR3 is CSAVPISSYEQYF. Written as DNA, the CDR3 is TGCAGCGCTGTCCCCATCAGCTCCTACGAGCAGTACTTC.

The chain carries TRBV19 and TRBJ2-3; D unresolved. The CDR3 consists of 12 residues. CDR1 is LNHDA and CDR2 is SQIVND in the germline V gene (reference sequence). The V end lost 5 bases, the J end lost 5 bases, and 8 bases lay between the germline ends. As DNA, the CDR3 is TGTGCCAGTAGTCCACAGAGAGATACGCAGTATTTT. Translation: CASSPQRDTQYF.

This chain uses TRBV7-2 with TRBJ1-4, with 10 nucleotides matching TRBD1. The length of the CDR3 is 15 residues. V was pared by 5 bases and J by 8 bases, with 8 bases of the junction left unmatched. Germline V gene data show CDR1 as SGHTA and CDR2 as FQGNSA. The CDR3 coding sequence is TGTGCCAGCAGCCCCGGGGACAGGGGTGACGAAAAACTGTTTTTT. This codes for CASSPGDRGDEKLFF.

J is TRBJ2-1 and V is TRBV11-3, with 11 bases matching TRBD2. Germline assignment: CDR1 SGHNT and CDR2 YENEEA. This CDR3 is 15 amino acids long. J was trimmed by 6 bases and V by 0 bases; bases with no gene match: 1. The CDR3 DNA reads as TGTGCCAGCAGCTTAGAACTAGCGGGGGTCAATGAGCAGTTCTTC. Translation gives CASSLELAGVNEQFF.

This clone was counted a few times. The chain employs TRBV6-6 and TRBJ1-2, with 10 bases identical to TRBD1. V was pared by 2 bases and J by 0 bases, with 3 bases of the junction left unmatched. CDR3 length: 16 residues. Germline V gene sequence: CDR1 MNHNY, CDR2 SVGAGI (reference sequence). CDR3 in amino acids: CASSYGQGEANYGYTF. CDR3 nucleotide sequence: TGTGCCAGCAGTTACGGACAGGGGGAAGCTAACTATGGCTACACCTTC.

The V and J genes are TRBV5-6 and TRBJ2-3; 8 positions match TRBD2. This CDR3 has 16 amino acids. CDR1 is SGHDT and CDR2 is YYEEEE in the germline V gene. V was clipped by 2 bases and J by 3 bases; unmatched bases: 8. CDR3 DNA sequence: TGTGCCAGCAGCTTCCCGGGACTAGGAGGGACAGATACGCAGTATTTT. Amino acids: CASSFPGLGGTDTQYF. Based on the CDR3 plus reference TRBV5-6 and TRBJ2-3, the full variable domain is DAGVTQSPTHLIKTRGQQVTLRCSPKSGHDTVSWYQQALGQGPQFIFQYYEEEERQRGNFPDRFSGHQFPNYSSELNVNALLLGDSALYLCASSFPGLGGTDTQYFGPGTRLTVL.

This clone has a single count. This rearrangement joins TRBV12-3 or TRBV12-4 to TRBJ2-1, with 12 positions matching TRBD2. The CDR3 contains 12 residues. V dropped 10 bases and J dropped 7; count of bases not matched to a gene: 2. The CDR3 DNA sequence: TGTGCCACGGGGACTAGCGGGAATGAGCAGTTCTTC. This encodes CATGTSGNEQFF.

This chain connects TRBV6-1 to TRBJ1-6, with 7 bases that match TRBD1. Germline trimming cut 2 bases from V and 7 bases from J; bases unmatched to any gene: 8. This CDR3 comprises 16 residues. Germline values: CDR1 MNHNS, CDR2 SASEGT. The CDR3 bases are TGTGCCAGCAGTGAACCAGGGGGGACAGAAAATTCACCCCTCCACTTT. Translation gives CASSEPGGTENSPLHF.

The DNA of the CDR3 is TGCAGCGTGGGACAGGGGGGGAACTATGGCTACACCTTC. Its translation: CSVGQGGNYGYTF. The chain recombines TRBV29-1 with TRBJ1-2; TRBD1 aligns across 11 bases. The CDR3 loop spans 13 amino acids. The V gene end was trimmed by 6 bases and the J gene end by 2 bases; junction bases not matched to a gene: 2. Germline CDR1 reads SQVTM; CDR2 reads ANQGSEA.

This clone turned up a few times. The chain employs TRBV3-1 (or the pseudogene TRBV3-2) and TRBJ2-7; TRBD1 might be the D (6 bases). Per germline, CDR1 LGHDT and CDR2 YNNKEL (reference sequence). The length of the CDR3 is 12 residues. Between the trimmed V and J ends, which lost 4 bases and 6 bases, there was a span of 10 bases. In nucleotides, the CDR3 is TGTGCCAGCAGCCTCGACAGGCGCGAGCAGTACTTC. Its translation: CASSLDRREQYF.

Only one count was recorded for this clone. This rearrangement joins TRBV30 to TRBJ1-5; no definite D call. CDR3 length equals 13 residues. Trimming took 6 bases from V and 4 from J, leaving 13 bases between them. The germline CDR1 and CDR2 sequences are GTSNPN and SVGIG (reference sequence). In DNA, the CDR3 is TGTGCCTGTGGTTCGGCGGAAAATCAGCCCCAGCATTTT. It translates to CACGSAENQPQHF.

The chain recombines TRBV18 with TRBJ2-7, with 11 bases identical to TRBD1. V lost 4 bases, J lost 5 bases, and 4 bases stayed unmatched. This CDR3 has 14 residues. Germline CDR1 KGHSH, CDR2 LQKENI. Here the CDR3 reads CASSLGQGANEQYF. CDR3 in DNA: TGTGCCAGCTCACTTGGACAGGGGGCGAACGAGCAGTACTTC.

The J gene is TRBJ1-1, the V gene TRBV5-4, with TRBD1 matching 9 bases. Germline trimming cut 0 bases from V and 4 bases from J; bases unmatched to any gene: 7. CDR1 is SGHNT and CDR2 is YYREEE in the germline V gene (reference sequence). This CDR3 is 16 amino acids long. The CDR3 reads CASSLGTWTGVTEAFF. The CDR3 DNA sequence: TGTGCCAGCAGCTTGGGTACGTGGACAGGGGTCACTGAAGCTTTCTTT.

The V call is TRBV7-3, the J call TRBJ2-7; D is perhaps TRBD1 (6 bases). Germline CDR1 is SGHTA and CDR2 is FQGTGA. The CDR3 has 13 amino acids. Trimming removed 5 bases from V and 5 bases from J, with 13 bases in between. The CDR3 reads CASSASNRDEQYF. In DNA, the CDR3 is TGTGCCAGCAGCGCCTCCAACAGGGACGAGCAGTACTTC.

The V and J genes are TRBV19 and TRBJ1-2; 9 positions agree with TRBD1. The CDR3 is 15 amino acids. J gave up 3 bases and V 5 bases, and 7 bases lay outside the gene matches. The germline V gene has CDR1 LNHDA and CDR2 SQIVND (reference sequence). DNA of the CDR3: TGTGCCAGTAGTCCCGGGACAGGGAAGGACTATGGCTACACCTTC. This translates into CASSPGTGKDYGYTF.

The chain joins TRBV2 to TRBJ2-1, with 11 bases matching TRBD2. Germline V gene lookup returns CDR1 SNHLY and CDR2 FYNNEI. V trimming: 2 bases; J trimming: 6 bases; junction bases outside the gene matches: 3. This CDR3 contains 15 residues. CDR3 amino acids: CASSESSGRANEQFF. DNA of the CDR3: TGTGCCAGCAGTGAAAGTAGCGGGAGGGCCAATGAGCAGTTCTTC. Combining the CDR3 with reference TRBV2 and TRBJ2-1 gives the whole variable domain EPEVTQTPSHQVTQMGQEVILRCVPISNHLYFYWYRQILGQKVEFLVSFYNNEISEKSEIFDDQFSVERPDGSNFTLKIRSTKLEDSAMYFCASSESSGRANEQFFGPGTRLTVL.

This clone showed up just a few times. DNA of the CDR3: TGTGCCATCGGGCAGAGCACAGATACGCAGTATTTT. This gives the protein CAIGQSTDTQYF. The chain carries TRBV10-3 and TRBJ2-3; no firm D call. Trimming took 8 bases from V and 0 from J, leaving 6 bases between them. The germline V gene has CDR1 ENHRY and CDR2 SYGVKD. This CDR3 has 12 residues.

CDR3 region: CAAGASPLHF. DNA of the CDR3: TGTGCCGCCGGTGCCTCACCCCTCCACTTT. The chain carries TRBV30 and TRBJ1-6; D unresolved. Deletions cut 8 bases from V and 10 bases from J, with 9 bases between. CDR3 size: 10 residues. The germline gives CDR1 GTSNPN, CDR2 SVGIG (reference sequence).

This chain joins TRBV6-5 and TRBJ1-1; TRBD1 might be the D (5 bases). CDR3 length: 13 residues. Trimming left V 6 bases short and J 4 bases short, with 12 bases between. Germline assignment: CDR1 MNHEY and CDR2 SVGAGI. DNA for the CDR3: TGTGCCAGCAGGGGGGGAGGCCTCACTGAAGCTTTCTTT. Encoded protein: CASRGGGLTEAFF.

The chain has TRBV19 and TRBJ1-2, with D maybe TRBD1 (6 bases). The CDR3 contains 15 residues. Germline-derived CDR1 and CDR2 are LNHDA and SQIVND (reference sequence). V was clipped by 9 bases and J by 0 bases, with 17 bases between them. The CDR3 loop reads CASRPGTPANYGYTF. In DNA form, the CDR3 reads TGTGCCAGCCGACCCGGGACACCAGCTAACTATGGCTACACCTTC.

The gene calls are TRBV4-2 and TRBJ2-1, with 9 nucleotides matching TRBD1. Germline CDR1 is LGHNA and CDR2 is YNFKEQ. The V and J ends lost 2 bases and 7 bases, in that order; junction bases with no gene match: 9. This CDR3 spans 16 amino acids. The CDR3 coding sequence is TGTGCCAGCAGCCAAAGTGCCCGGGACAGGGCGAATGAGCAGTTCTTC. This gives the protein CASSQSARDRANEQFF.

V gene TRBV29-1 combines with J gene TRBJ2-1, with 8 bases aligning to TRBD1. The CDR3 is 14 residues long. CDR1 and CDR2 (germline): SQVTM, ANQGSEA. With V trimmed by 6 bases and J by 6 bases, 10 bases remained unmatched. The CDR3: CSVLDRAFSNEQFF. The CDR3 bases are TGCAGCGTGTTGGACAGGGCCTTTAGCAATGAGCAGTTCTTC.

This rearrangement joins TRBV6-5 to TRBJ1-1, with TRBD1 identical over 11 bases. The CDR3 is 15 amino acids. Germline CDR1 is MNHEY and CDR2 is SVGAGI. Trimming removed 5 bases from V and 3 bases from J; junction bases left unmatched: 5. For the CDR3, the DNA is TGTGCCAGCAGTCGGACAGGGGGCGCTGACACTGAAGCTTTCTTT. It translates to CASSRTGGADTEAFF.

The chain is built from TRBV30 and TRBJ2-2, with TRBD1 identical over 7 bases. Germline loops: CDR1 GTSNPN, CDR2 SVGIG (reference sequence). Trimming at V came to 3 bases and at J to 4 bases, leaving 8 bases not matched to a gene. The length of the CDR3 is 15 residues. The CDR3 DNA reads as TGTGCCTGGAGCGTGGACAGGCGAGGCACCGGGGAGCTGTTTTTT. This encodes CAWSVDRRGTGELFF.

The chain recombines TRBV19 with TRBJ2-2; D unresolved. Germline V gives CDR1 LNHDA, CDR2 SQIVND (reference sequence). Trimming shortened V by 1 base and J by 6 bases, and 6 bases separated the two germline ends. The CDR3 loop spans 13 amino acids. For the CDR3, the DNA is TGTGCCAGTAGTATAGCGACACCCGGGGAGCTGTTTTTT. This encodes CASSIATPGELFF.

The chain combines TRBV5-1 with TRBJ2-1; 14 positions agree with TRBD2. The germline V gene encodes CDR1 SGHRS and CDR2 YFSETQ. The CDR3 runs to 19 residues. V dropped 5 bases and J dropped 0; count of bases not matched to a gene: 10. The CDR3, as DNA: TGCGCCAGCAGTTCCTTGTTGACTAGCGGGGGGGCCTCCTACAATGAGCAGTTCTTC. Protein sequence: CASSSLLTSGGASYNEQFF.

The CDR3 loop is CASSYWTGGSETQYF. The CDR3 DNA reads TGTGCCAGCAGCTATTGGACAGGGGGTTCGGAGACCCAGTACTTC. This rearrangement joins TRBV5-6 to TRBJ2-5, with 10 bases matching TRBD1. The ends lost 3 bases at V and 5 bases at J; junction bases unmatched: 7. The CDR3 has 15 residues. Per germline, CDR1 SGHDT and CDR2 YYEEEE.

V and J are TRBV4-2 and TRBJ2-3, with TRBD2 matching over 12 bases. CDR3 length: 17 amino acids. Germline CDR1 and CDR2: LGHNA and YNFKEQ. V dropped 0 bases and J dropped 3; count of bases not matched to a gene: 4. Written as DNA, the CDR3 is TGTGCCAGCAGCCAAGACGCTAGCGGGGGGGCAACAGATACGCAGTATTTT. It codes for CASSQDASGGATDTQYF.

The chain has TRBV6-5 and TRBJ2-3; perhaps TRBD2 as D (6 bases). Per germline, CDR1 MNHEY and CDR2 SVGAGI. This CDR3 has 15 amino acids. The germline V and J ends were trimmed by 2 bases and 0 bases, with 9 bases remaining between them. CDR3 bases: TGTGCCAGCAGTTACGATGGGACTAGCACAGATACGCAGTATTTT. Translated: CASSYDGTSTDTQYF.